These 12 T cell receptor beta chains were all obtained from the same sample, sequenced in a study of long-term antiretroviral therapy in people with HIV (dated by TCRdb to the early 2020s). The immunoSEQ hsTCRB v3.0 assay was used at survey level resolution to sequence the TRB variable region. TCRdb's version of the immuneACCESS table is confined to in-frame rearrangements and falls short of the full clone set. An unresolved V gene accounts for under half of the shortfall where checked; the remainder is of unknown origin. For this sample there are 22,000 or so clones; about 80% appear just once. The ten most abundant clones make up roughly a sixth of the sample. Sequencing was performed on unsorted PBMCs, taken 0.5 years before starting antiretroviral therapy. All receptors derive from a man aged 35-49 years with HIV.

V is TRBV30 and J is TRBJ2-3, with 9 bases identical to TRBD2. The CDR3 runs to 13 residues. Germline V gene sequence: CDR1 GTSNPN, CDR2 SVGIG (reference sequence). Trimming took 2 bases from V and 4 from J; bases not matched to a gene: 1. The CDR3 DNA is TGTGCCTGGAGTAGCGGGGGGTCAGATACGCAGTATTTT. This codes for CAWSSGGSDTQYF.

The chain joins TRBV28 to TRBJ2-7, with D hard to call. The V gene's germline CDR1 is MDHEN and CDR2 SYDVKM. V was pared by 4 bases and J by 0 bases, with 16 bases between. CDR3 length: 16 residues. CDR3: CASSSDTYRVSYEQYF. CDR3 nucleotide sequence: TGTGCCAGCAGTTCCGACACTTACCGGGTCTCCTACGAGCAGTACTTC. The variable domain in full, completed from reference TRBV28 and TRBJ2-7, reads DVKVTQSSRYLVKRTGEKVFLECVQDMDHENMFWYRQDPGLGLRLIYFSYDVKMKEKGDIPEGYSVSREKKERFSLILESASTNQTSMYLCASSSDTYRVSYEQYFGPGTRLTVT.

The chain links TRBV9 to TRBJ2-7; unclear D gene. Germline-derived CDR1 and CDR2 are SGDLS and YYNGEE. This CDR3 region has 15 residues. V shed 4 bases and J shed 2 bases, with 16 bases lying between them. The CDR3 DNA follows: TGTGCCAGCAGCCGGGCCCCGATCGGTACCTACGAGCAGTACTTC. Its translation: CASSRAPIGTYEQYF.

Only a few counts were recorded for this clone. The V and J genes are TRBV5-1 and TRBJ1-2, with D perhaps matching TRBD1 (5 bases). Germline CDR1 and CDR2: SGHRS and YFSETQ. The CDR3 length is 14 residues. The V and J ends lost 3 bases and 5 bases respectively, with 14 bases between them. CDR3 loop: CASSWSGSEYGYTF. DNA of the CDR3: TGCGCCAGCAGCTGGTCAGGGTCTGAGTATGGCTACACCTTC.

The chain recombines TRBV28 with TRBJ2-7; maybe TRBD2 (5 bases). The CDR3 extends over 17 amino acids. The V and J ends lost 3 bases and 2 bases respectively, with 20 bases between them. Germline lookup yields CDR1 MDHEN and CDR2 SYDVKM. The CDR3 region is CASSLRFRTSLPYEQYF. The CDR3 DNA sequence: TGTGCCAGCAGTTTGAGGTTCCGGACTTCTCTACCCTACGAGCAGTACTTC.

V and J are TRBV2 and TRBJ2-7, with D perhaps matching TRBD1 (6 bases). The CDR3 has 13 residues. Looked up from germline, CDR1 is SNHLY and CDR2 is FYNNEI. V was shortened by 8 bases and J by 2 bases, with 13 bases between the two germline ends. CDR3 DNA: TGTGCCAGCGCCTGGACAGCAGCCTACGAGCAGTACTTC. It codes for CASAWTAAYEQYF. Full variable domain (outside the CDR3, taken from reference TRBV2 and TRBJ2-7): EPEVTQTPSHQVTQMGQEVILRCVPISNHLYFYWYRQILGQKVEFLVSFYNNEISEKSEIFDDQFSVERPDGSNFTLKIRSTKLEDSAMYFCASAWTAAYEQYFGPGTRLTVT.

This clone has just one count. The rearrangement uses TRBV5-6 and TRBJ2-7; no definite D call. The CDR3 loop spans 15 amino acids. Trimming stripped 2 bases from V and 1 base from J, with 13 bases between. Per the germline V gene, CDR1 is SGHDT and CDR2 is YYEEEE. For the CDR3, the DNA is TGTGCCAGCAGCTTAGGACGCCTTGATTCCTACGAGCAGTACTTC. As protein: CASSLGRLDSYEQYF.

The rearrangement uses TRBV4-1 and TRBJ1-1; D uncertain. The CDR3 has 14 residues. Germline V gene sequence: CDR1 MGHRA, CDR2 YSYEKL. V was clipped by 3 bases and J by 2 bases, with 10 bases between them. Written as DNA, the CDR3 is TGCGCCAGCAGCCAGGCGGAACACAACACTGAAGCTTTCTTT. It specifies CASSQAEHNTEAFF.

This clone was recorded once. The rearrangement links TRBV6-6 to TRBJ2-1; 16 bases agree with TRBD2. Germline V gene sequence: CDR1 MNHNY, CDR2 SVGAGI (reference sequence). There are 16 residues in the CDR3. V lost 6 bases, J lost 11 bases, and 10 bases stayed unmatched. CDR3 nucleotides: TGTGCCAGCAGCAAAGGGACTAGCGGGGGGGAAGTAAAGCAGTTCTTC. Protein product: CASSKGTSGGEVKQFF.

The chain uses TRBV12-5 and TRBJ2-7; 9 nucleotides align to TRBD1. Trimming at V came to 2 bases and at J to 2 bases, leaving 10 bases not matched to a gene. CDR3 length: 17 residues. CDR1 and CDR2 (germline): LGHNT, FRNRAP. This CDR3 reads CASGLFTGTGKTYEQYF. Here the CDR3 DNA reads TGTGCTAGTGGTTTGTTTACCGGGACAGGGAAAACCTACGAGCAGTACTTC. The whole variable domain, filled in from reference TRBV12-5 and TRBJ2-7, reads DARVTQTPRHKVTEMGQEVTMRCQPILGHNTVFWYRQTMMQGLELLAYFRNRAPLDDSGMPKDRFSAEMPDATLATLKIQPSEPRDSAVYFCASGLFTGTGKTYEQYFGPGTRLTVT.

The V gene is TRBV15, the J gene TRBJ2-5; D is unresolved. Germline CDR1 is LNHNV and CDR2 is YYDKDF (reference sequence). CDR3 length: 14 residues. V was clipped by 1 base and J by 5 bases, with 11 bases between them. The CDR3 spells CATSRGTVRETQYF. CDR3 DNA: TGTGCCACCAGCAGAGGGACGGTCCGGGAGACCCAGTACTTC. The whole variable domain, remainder taken from reference TRBV15 and TRBJ2-5, is DAMVIQNPRYQVTQFGKPVTLSCSQTLNHNVMYWYQQKSSQAPKLLFHYYDKDFNNEADTPDNFQSRRPNTSFCFLDIRSPGLGDTAMYLCATSRGTVRETQYFGPGTRLLVL.

This rearrangement joins TRBV9 to TRBJ2-1, with 11 positions matching TRBD2. Per germline, CDR1 SGDLS and CDR2 YYNGEE. The junction had 12 bases not matched to a gene; V was cut back by 4 bases and J by 9 bases. The CDR3 consists of 16 residues. CDR3 region: CASSHLAGGGDGEQFF. The CDR3 DNA is TGTGCCAGCAGCCACCTAGCGGGAGGAGGGGACGGTGAGCAGTTCTTC.